The text below deals with one T cell receptor (beta chain). Its specificity is unknown. The protocol was immunoSEQ multiplex PCR, while the TCRdb copy is restricted to in-frame clones and leaves out a portion. The table records 1,500 or so clones, under 50% of them present only once. This record belongs to a study of tumour-infiltrating T cells in Burkitt lymphoma. About the research overall: All epidemiological Burkitt lymphoma subtypes were represented in the cohort.

General observations from the study: Several public clonotypes recurred in numerous Burkitt lymphoma patients.

The material sequenced was tumor tissue. This clonotype was obtained from a human donor with Burkitt lymphoma.

CDR3 DNA sequence: TGTGCCAGCAGCTTTACAGGGTCGCCTGAAGCTTTCTTT. Translation: CASSFTGSPEAFF. The chain couples TRBV11-2 to TRBJ1-1, with D possibly TRBD1 on 6 matching bases. V dropped 3 bases and J dropped 6 bases, with 11 bases sitting between them. The CDR3 length is 13 residues. Germline V gives CDR1 SGHAT, CDR2 FQNNGV.